A single sample gave rise to the 12 T cell receptor beta chains below, sequenced in a study of glioma-infiltrating T cells after dendritic cell vaccination. TCRdb's table, derived via immunoSEQ multiplex PCR, lists solely in-frame clones and lacks some. The sample includes roughly 100,000 clones, about 90% seen only once; the top ten take roughly 2.8%. Noted time point: after dendritic cell vaccination, including at tumor progression/relapse. Material: blood, obtained after dendritic cell vaccination. All receptors come from a human donor with glioblastoma.

The V and J genes are TRBV30 and TRBJ2-4; D might be TRBD2 (6 bases). The length of the CDR3 is 15 residues. Germline CDR1 GTSNPN, CDR2 SVGIG (reference sequence). Trimming shortened V by 0 bases and J by 6 bases, and 15 bases separated the two germline ends. CDR3 amino acids: CAWSVRGLGRNIQYF. CDR3 DNA: TGTGCCTGGAGTGTACGGGGACTGGGGAGAAACATTCAGTACTTC.

This clone was seen just once. This rearrangement joins TRBV19 to TRBJ2-2, with a tentative D call TRBD2 (6 bases). The germline gives CDR1 LNHDA, CDR2 SQIVND (reference sequence). There are 12 residues in the CDR3. Trimming removed 5 bases from V and 6 bases from J, with 7 bases in between. DNA for the CDR3: TGTGCCAGTAGTTGGGGGGCCGGGGAGCTGTTTTTT. Its protein is CASSWGAGELFF.

V is TRBV6-6 and J is TRBJ1-5, with 7 bases aligning to TRBD1. Germline V CDR1 and CDR2: MNHNY, SVGAGI (reference sequence). V lost 2 bases and J lost 5; bases outside the gene matches: 3. The CDR3 contains 14 residues. DNA for the CDR3: TGTGCCAGCAGTTACGGACAGGAAGATCAGCCCCAGCATTTT. This encodes CASSYGQEDQPQHF.

This chain joins TRBV5-1 and TRBJ1-1, with unresolved D. Germline-derived CDR1 and CDR2 are SGHRS and YFSETQ. CDR3 length: 13 amino acids. V gave up 3 bases and J gave up 1 base, with 7 bases separating them. CDR3 nucleotide sequence: TGCGCCAGCAGCTACTCGTCGAACACTGAAGCTTTCTTT. Protein product: CASSYSSNTEAFF.

The genes are TRBV5-6 and TRBJ2-2; D is possibly TRBD1 (6 bases). The CDR3 covers 14 residues. With 5 bases removed from V and 4 bases from J, the gap between germline ends came to 12 bases. Germline V gene sequence: CDR1 SGHDT, CDR2 YYEEEE. The DNA for the CDR3 is TGTGCCAGCAGTTTCGACAGGTTCACCGGGGAGCTGTTTTTT. Residues: CASSFDRFTGELFF.

This chain uses TRBV27 with TRBJ2-7; possible D gene TRBD2, 6 bases. Germline values: CDR1 MNHEY, CDR2 SMNVEV (reference sequence). V was clipped by 8 bases and J by 0 bases, with 17 bases between them. This CDR3 comprises 15 residues. CDR3 sequence reads: CASGRLGSFSYEQYF. CDR3 nucleotides: TGTGCCAGCGGCCGACTCGGGAGCTTCTCCTACGAGCAGTACTTC.

This clone was seen a few times. V usage is TRBV5-1 and J usage is TRBJ1-4; TRBD1 agrees at 10 bases. The CDR3 consists of 15 residues. The V gene's germline CDR1 is SGHRS and CDR2 YFSETQ. V dropped 3 bases and J dropped 8; count of bases not matched to a gene: 7. The CDR3 coding sequence is TGCGCCAGCAGCTCAGGGACAGGGGTCAGGGAAAAACTGTTTTTT. Protein sequence: CASSSGTGVREKLFF.

The genes are TRBV19 and TRBJ1-6; a possible D gene is TRBD1 (5 bases). The CDR3 spans 15 residues. Trimming removed 4 bases from V and 10 bases from J, with 17 bases in between. Germline V gene data show CDR1 as LNHDA and CDR2 as SQIVND (reference sequence). CDR3 sequence: CASSTGGLLGSPLHF. CDR3 bases: TGTGCCAGTAGTACGGGGGGACTACTTGGATCACCCCTCCACTTT.

This chain links TRBV9 with TRBJ2-1; 11 bases agree with TRBD2. V lost 4 bases to trimming and J lost 0 bases; unmatched junction nucleotides: 6. The CDR3 is made up of 17 amino acids. Per germline, CDR1 SGDLS and CDR2 YYNGEE. CDR3 amino acids: CASSLGTSGNSYNEQFF. The CDR3, as DNA: TGTGCCAGCAGCCTCGGGACTAGCGGAAACTCCTACAATGAGCAGTTCTTC.

The CDR3 DNA reads as TGCGCCAGCAGTATGGTCTGGGGGGGGGAGACCCAGTACTTC. Translating it yields CASSMVWGGETQYF. V usage is TRBV4-1 and J usage is TRBJ2-5; 7 positions match TRBD2. The junction had 9 bases not matched to a gene; V was cut back by 6 bases and J by 5 bases. The CDR3 contains 14 residues. From germline, CDR1 is MGHRA and CDR2 YSYEKL.

The V call is TRBV2, the J call TRBJ2-1; tentative D call: TRBD2 (5 bases). The ends were cut back, 8 bases at V and 1 base at J, with 12 bases in the middle. Per the germline V gene, CDR1 is SNHLY and CDR2 is FYNNEI. This CDR3 is built from 14 residues. This CDR3 is CASSSGISYNEQFF. For the CDR3, the DNA is TGTGCCAGCTCCTCGGGGATTTCCTACAATGAGCAGTTCTTC.

The chain links TRBV6-6 to TRBJ2-7; TRBD1 aligns across 8 bases. J was trimmed by 3 bases and V by 4 bases; bases with no gene match: 2. From germline, CDR1 is MNHNY and CDR2 SVGAGI (reference sequence). The CDR3 covers 13 residues. The CDR3 bases are TGTGCCAGCAGTTCAGGACAGGGCTACGAGCAGTACTTC. Translated, it gives CASSSGQGYEQYF.